Reported below is one TCR beta chain. This clonotype was counted a few times. The target of this receptor is not known. No qualities accompany the bases; no much larger clone lies one base away. The record originates from a study of early T cells in non-severe SARS-CoV-2 infection (dated by TCRdb to about 2021). Regarding the study in general: TCR sequencing used bulk RNA from unsorted whole blood, so alpha and beta chains could not be paired. What the research found in general, with its limitations: Matching against VDJdb was skewed toward anti-spike CD8 responses, likely underestimated virus-specific expansions, and missed private and CD4 specificities.

Library preparation used 5' RACE. Sequencing relied on a NextSeq 500. In the TCR library protocol, unique molecular identifiers were attached to individual cDNA molecules to correct for PCR bias and sequencing error. Both TCR alpha and beta chains were sequenced, and tight co-correlation was observed between alpha and beta sequence abundances in each sample. The source study handled its data this way. Decombinator V4 was used to annotate TCR sequences for V gene, J gene and CDR3. TCRs were defined as expanded if a significant change between any two time points was detected under a Poisson model with p below 0.0001. TCR abundances were normalised to the total number of TCRs sequenced per sample and expressed as counts per million. A search of VDJdb, accessed on 1 November 2021, was run for TCRs annotated to CMV, EBV and SARS-CoV-2, with TCRs annotated for multiple antigens excluded. The public reads were reprocessed in TCRdb via fastp at Q25 and MiXCR, keeping in-frame beta chains. Records with the same CDR3 protein are collapsed into one entry carrying the most frequent genes and DNA. These V and J calls are TCRdb output, not the study's own analysis. Here the sample has about 64,000 distinct CDR3 sequences; around 13% occur a single time. The ten most abundant clones make up 1.3% to 1.5% of the sample.

The study was a case-control design nested within a healthcare worker cohort in London, UK, with weekly nasopharyngeal swab PCR tests and blood sampling. Healthcare workers were recruited during the week of the UK lockdown, between 23 and 31 March 2020, and followed weekly for up to about 16 weeks. The input for sequencing was whole blood, taken at baseline. This TCR was recovered from an adult who was a healthcare worker with PCR-confirmed SARS-CoV-2 infection or an uninfected control (not recorded which).

In nucleotide form, the sequence is TGTGCCAGCAGTTTGGCCACTCCCGGGACTAGCGGGATCACAGATACGCAGTATTTT. Translated, this gives CASSLATPGTSGITDTQYF. Here the chain combines TRBV27 and TRBJ2-3, and 13 bases in between align with TRBD2. Trimmed from V: 3 bases; trimmed from J: 2 bases; junction bases lacking a gene match: 11. Reading the germline V gene (reference sequence) gives CDR1 MNHEY and CDR2 SMNVEV. The CDR3 runs 19 residues from the cysteine to the phenylalanine. The sequence is cut down to CDR3 DNA, 57 bases in frame from base 1.